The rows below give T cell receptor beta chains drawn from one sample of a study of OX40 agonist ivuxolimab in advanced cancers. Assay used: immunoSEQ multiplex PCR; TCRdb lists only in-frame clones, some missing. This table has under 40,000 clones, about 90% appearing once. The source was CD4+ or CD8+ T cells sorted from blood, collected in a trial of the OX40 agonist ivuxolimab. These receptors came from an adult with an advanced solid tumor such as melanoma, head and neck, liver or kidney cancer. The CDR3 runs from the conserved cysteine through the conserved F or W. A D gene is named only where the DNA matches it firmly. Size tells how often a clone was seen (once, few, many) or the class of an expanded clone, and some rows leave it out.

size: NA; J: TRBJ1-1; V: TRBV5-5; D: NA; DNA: TGTGCCAGCAGCTTGTGGACCGACACTGAAGCTTTCTTT; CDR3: CASSLWTDTEAFF
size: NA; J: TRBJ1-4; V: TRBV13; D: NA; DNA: TGTGCCAGCAGCACCCTGGACAGTGGCGAACTGTTTTTT; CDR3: CASSTLDSGELFF
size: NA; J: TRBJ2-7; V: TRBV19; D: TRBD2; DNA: TGTGCCAGTACCCTTACGACTAGCGGCCCCTACGAGCAGTACTTC; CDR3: CASTLTTSGPYEQYF
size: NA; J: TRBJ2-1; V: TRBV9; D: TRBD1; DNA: TGTGCCAGCAGCGCTTGGGACAGCTACAATGAGCAGTTCTTC; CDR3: CASSAWDSYNEQFF
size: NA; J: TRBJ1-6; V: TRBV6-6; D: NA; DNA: TGTGCCAGCAGTTACTCAACCCTTTCACCCCTCCACTTT; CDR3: CASSYSTLSPLHF
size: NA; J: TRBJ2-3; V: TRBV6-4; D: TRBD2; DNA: TGTGCCAGCCGTCTGGTAGCGGGGGGGCCAATAGATACGCAGTATTTT; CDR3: CASRLVAGGPIDTQYF
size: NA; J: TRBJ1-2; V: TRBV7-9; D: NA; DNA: TGTGCCAGCAGCTTATCCACAGTACCACTATATGGCTACACCTTC; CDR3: CASSLSTVPLYGYTF
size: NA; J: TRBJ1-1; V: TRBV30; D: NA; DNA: TGTGCCTGGGGGCCCGGGGGAAAGAACACTGAAGCTTTCTTT; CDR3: CAWGPGGKNTEAFF
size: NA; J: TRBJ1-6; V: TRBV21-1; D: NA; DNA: TGTGCCAGCAGCAAAGGGACAGGGGACTCACCCCTCCACTTT; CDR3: CASSKGTGDSPLHF
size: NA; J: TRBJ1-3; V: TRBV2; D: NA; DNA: TGTGCCAGCAGTCCTCGGGACGGTGGAGTCACCATATATTTT; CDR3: CASSPRDGGVTIYF
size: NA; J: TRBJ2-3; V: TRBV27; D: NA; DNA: TGTGCCAGCAGTTCGCGGGACCTCACAGATACGCAGTATTTT; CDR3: CASSSRDLTDTQYF
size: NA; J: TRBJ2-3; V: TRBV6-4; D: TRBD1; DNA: TGTGCCAGCAGTGACGGGACAGGGGGCGCAGATACGCAGTATTTT; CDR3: CASSDGTGGADTQYF
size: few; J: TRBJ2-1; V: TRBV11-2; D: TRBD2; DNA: TGTGCCAGCAGCTCAGGACTAGCGTGGAATGAGCAGTTCTTC; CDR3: CASSSGLAWNEQFF
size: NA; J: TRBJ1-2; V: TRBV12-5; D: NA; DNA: TGTGCTAGTGGTTTCAACGCAGGGCGCCGCGGGGATGGCTACACCTTC; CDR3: CASGFNAGRRGDGYTF
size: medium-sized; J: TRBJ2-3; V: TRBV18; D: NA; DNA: TGTGCCAGCTCACCGGATTCCACAGATACGCAGTATTTT; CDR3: CASSPDSTDTQYF
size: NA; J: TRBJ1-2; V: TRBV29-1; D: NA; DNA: TGCAGCGCCCAACAGGATTATGGCTACACCTTC; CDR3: CSAQQDYGYTF